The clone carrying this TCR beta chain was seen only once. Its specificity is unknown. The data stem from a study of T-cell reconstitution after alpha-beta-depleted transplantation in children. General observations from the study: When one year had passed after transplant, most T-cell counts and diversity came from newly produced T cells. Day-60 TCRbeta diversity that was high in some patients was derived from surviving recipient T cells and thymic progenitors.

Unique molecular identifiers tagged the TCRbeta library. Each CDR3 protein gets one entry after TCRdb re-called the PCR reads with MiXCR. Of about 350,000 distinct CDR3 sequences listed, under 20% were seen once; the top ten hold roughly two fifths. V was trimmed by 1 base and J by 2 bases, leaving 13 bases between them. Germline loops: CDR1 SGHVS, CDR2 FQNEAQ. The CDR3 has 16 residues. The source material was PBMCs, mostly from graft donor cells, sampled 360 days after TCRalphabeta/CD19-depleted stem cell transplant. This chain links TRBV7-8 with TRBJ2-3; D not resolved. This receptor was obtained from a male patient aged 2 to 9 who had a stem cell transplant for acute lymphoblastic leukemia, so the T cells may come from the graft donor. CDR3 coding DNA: TGTGCCAGCAGCTTAGTGGGTCGGCCCCTCACAGATACGCAGTATTTT. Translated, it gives CASSLVGRPLTDTQYF.